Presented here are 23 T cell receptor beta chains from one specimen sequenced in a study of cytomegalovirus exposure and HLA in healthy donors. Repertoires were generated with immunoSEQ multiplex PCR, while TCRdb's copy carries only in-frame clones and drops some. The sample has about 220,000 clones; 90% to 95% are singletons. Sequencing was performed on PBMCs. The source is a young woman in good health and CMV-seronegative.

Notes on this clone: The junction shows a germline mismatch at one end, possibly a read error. The CDR3 region is CSAAGGPGLNF. For the CDR3, the DNA is TGCAGTGCAGCAGGAGGGCCTGGTTTGAATTTT. This sequence joins TRBV20-1 and TRBJ2-3, with D tentatively TRBD2 (6 bases). Germline V gene sequence: CDR1 DFQATT, CDR2 SNEGSKA (reference sequence). The CDR3 has 11 amino acids.

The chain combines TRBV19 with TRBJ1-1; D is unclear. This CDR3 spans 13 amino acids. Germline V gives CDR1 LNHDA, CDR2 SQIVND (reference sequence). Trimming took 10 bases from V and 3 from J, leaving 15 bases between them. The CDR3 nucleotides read TGTGCCACAAGAGGAGGCGGGTACACTGAAGCTTTCTTT. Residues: CATRGGGYTEAFF.

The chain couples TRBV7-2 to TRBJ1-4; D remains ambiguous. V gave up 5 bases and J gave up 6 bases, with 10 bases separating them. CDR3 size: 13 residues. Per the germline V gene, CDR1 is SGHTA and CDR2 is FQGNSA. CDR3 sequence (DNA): TGTGCCAGCAGCGGCTTACGGGATGAAAAACTGTTTTTT. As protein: CASSGLRDEKLFF.

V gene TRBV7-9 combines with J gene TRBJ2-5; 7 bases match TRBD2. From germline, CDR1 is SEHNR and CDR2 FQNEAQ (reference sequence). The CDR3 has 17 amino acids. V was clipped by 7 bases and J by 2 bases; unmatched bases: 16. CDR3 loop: CASNPPGAGVLQETQYF. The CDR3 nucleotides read TGTGCCAGCAATCCCCCTGGGGCGGGGGTCTTACAAGAGACCCAGTACTTC.

The CDR3 sequence is CASSTSGTGVYEQYF. The DNA for the CDR3 is TGTGCCAGTAGTACGTCCGGGACAGGGGTCTACGAGCAGTACTTC. V gene TRBV19 combines with J gene TRBJ2-7; 10 nucleotides match TRBD1. V lost 4 bases to trimming and J lost 3 bases; unmatched junction nucleotides: 6. The CDR3 length is 15 residues. Germline V CDR1 and CDR2: LNHDA, SQIVND (reference sequence).

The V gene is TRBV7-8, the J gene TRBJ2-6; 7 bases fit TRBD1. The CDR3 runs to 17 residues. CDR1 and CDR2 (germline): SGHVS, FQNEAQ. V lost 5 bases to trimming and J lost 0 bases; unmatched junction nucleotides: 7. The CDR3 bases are TGTGCCAGCAGCAAAGGACAGGATTTCTCTGGGGCCAACGTCCTGACTTTC. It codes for CASSKGQDFSGANVLTF.

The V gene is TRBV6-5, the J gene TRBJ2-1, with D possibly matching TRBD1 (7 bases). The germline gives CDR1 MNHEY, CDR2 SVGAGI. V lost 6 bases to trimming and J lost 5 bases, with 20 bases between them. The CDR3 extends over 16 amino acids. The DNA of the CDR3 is TGTGCCAGCAGGTACAGGGGCCTAGCGAAGGACAATGAGCAGTTCTTC. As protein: CASRYRGLAKDNEQFF.

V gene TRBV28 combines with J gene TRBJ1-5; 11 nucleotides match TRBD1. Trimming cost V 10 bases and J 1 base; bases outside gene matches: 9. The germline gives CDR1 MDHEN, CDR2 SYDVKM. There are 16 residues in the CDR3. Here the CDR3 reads CATLGQGARSNQPQHF. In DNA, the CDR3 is TGTGCCACCCTAGGACAGGGGGCGAGAAGCAATCAGCCCCAGCATTTT.

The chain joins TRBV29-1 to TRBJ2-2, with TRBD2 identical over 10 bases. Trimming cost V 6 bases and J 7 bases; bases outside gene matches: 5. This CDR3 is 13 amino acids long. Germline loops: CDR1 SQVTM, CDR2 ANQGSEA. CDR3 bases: TGCAGCGTCGTTGGGACTAGCGTCGGGGAGCTGTTTTTT. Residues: CSVVGTSVGELFF.

CDR3 sequence (DNA): TGTGCCAGCAGCGGGGCGGGACTAGCGGGTTGGAATGAGCAGTTCTTC. Protein sequence: CASSGAGLAGWNEQFF. The chain uses TRBV7-9 and TRBJ2-1; 12 nucleotides align to TRBD2. The V and J ends lost 5 bases and 7 bases, in that order; junction bases with no gene match: 9. CDR3 length: 16 residues. Germline values: CDR1 SEHNR, CDR2 FQNEAQ (reference sequence).

CDR3 region: CASSRDRGPAVIGYTF. CDR3 sequence (DNA): TGTGCCAGCAGCCGGGACAGGGGCCCTGCCGTAATTGGCTACACCTTC. This chain connects TRBV14 to TRBJ1-2; 10 nucleotides match TRBD1. The V gene end was trimmed by 4 bases and the J gene end by 7 bases; junction bases not matched to a gene: 12. The CDR3 is 16 amino acids. In germline, CDR1 is SGHDN, CDR2 FVKESK.

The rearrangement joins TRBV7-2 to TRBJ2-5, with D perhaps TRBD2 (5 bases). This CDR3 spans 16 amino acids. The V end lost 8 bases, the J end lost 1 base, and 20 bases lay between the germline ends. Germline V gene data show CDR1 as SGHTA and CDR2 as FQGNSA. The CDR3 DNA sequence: TGTGCCAGCGCCGAGGGTCGTCCTTTACCCCAAGAGACCCAGTACTTC. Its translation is CASAEGRPLPQETQYF. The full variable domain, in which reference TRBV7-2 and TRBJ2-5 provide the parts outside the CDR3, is GAGVSQSPSNKVTEKGKDVELRCDPISGHTALYWYRQSLGQGLEFLIYFQGNSAPDKSGLPSDRFSAERTGGSVSTLTIQRTQQEDSAVYLCASAEGRPLPQETQYFGPGTRLLVL.

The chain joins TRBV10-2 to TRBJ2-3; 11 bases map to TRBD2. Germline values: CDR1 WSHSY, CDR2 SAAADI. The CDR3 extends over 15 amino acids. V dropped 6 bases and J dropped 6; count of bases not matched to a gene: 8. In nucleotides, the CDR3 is TGCGCCAGCAGACAAGTAGCGGGAGGGGGTGATACGCAGTATTTT. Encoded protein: CASRQVAGGGDTQYF.

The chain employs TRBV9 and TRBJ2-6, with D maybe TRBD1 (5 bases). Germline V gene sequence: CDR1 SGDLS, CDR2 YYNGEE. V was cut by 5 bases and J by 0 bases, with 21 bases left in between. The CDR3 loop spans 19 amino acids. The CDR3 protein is CASSVLPTAPSSGANVLTF. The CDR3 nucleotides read TGTGCCAGCAGTGTCCTACCGACAGCTCCCTCCTCTGGGGCCAACGTCCTGACTTTC.

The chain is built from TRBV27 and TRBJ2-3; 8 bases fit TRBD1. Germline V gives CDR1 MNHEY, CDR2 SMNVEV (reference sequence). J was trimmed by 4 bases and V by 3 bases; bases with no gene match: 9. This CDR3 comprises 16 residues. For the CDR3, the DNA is TGTGCCAGCAGTTTGAACGGACAGGGAGGCCCAGATACGCAGTATTTT. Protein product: CASSLNGQGGPDTQYF.

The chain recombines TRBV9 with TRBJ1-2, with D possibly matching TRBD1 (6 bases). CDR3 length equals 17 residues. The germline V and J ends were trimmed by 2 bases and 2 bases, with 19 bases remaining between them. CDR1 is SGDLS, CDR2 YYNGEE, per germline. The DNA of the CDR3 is TGTGCCAGCAGCGTCACCGGACCGGGACAATTAAACTATGGCTACACCTTC. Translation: CASSVTGPGQLNYGYTF.

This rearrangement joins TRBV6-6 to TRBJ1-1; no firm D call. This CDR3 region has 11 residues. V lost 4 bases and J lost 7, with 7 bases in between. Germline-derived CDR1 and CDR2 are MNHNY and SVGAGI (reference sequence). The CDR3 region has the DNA TGTGCCAGCAGTTTCGGAGGTGAAGCTTTCTTT. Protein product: CASSFGGEAFF.

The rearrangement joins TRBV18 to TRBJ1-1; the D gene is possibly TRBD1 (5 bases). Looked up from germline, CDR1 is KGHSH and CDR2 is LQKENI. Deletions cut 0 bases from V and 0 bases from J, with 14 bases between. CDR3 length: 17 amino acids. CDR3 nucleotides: TGTGCCAGCTCACCACCGTTTAATCGGGGGTTGAACACTGAAGCTTTCTTT. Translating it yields CASSPPFNRGLNTEAFF.

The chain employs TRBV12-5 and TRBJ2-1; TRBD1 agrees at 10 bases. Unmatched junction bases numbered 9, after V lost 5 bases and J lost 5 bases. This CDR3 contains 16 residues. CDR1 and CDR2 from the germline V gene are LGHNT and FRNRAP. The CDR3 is CASGVRRGQGNNEQFF. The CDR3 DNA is TGTGCTAGTGGTGTCCGAAGGGGACAGGGGAACAATGAGCAGTTCTTC.

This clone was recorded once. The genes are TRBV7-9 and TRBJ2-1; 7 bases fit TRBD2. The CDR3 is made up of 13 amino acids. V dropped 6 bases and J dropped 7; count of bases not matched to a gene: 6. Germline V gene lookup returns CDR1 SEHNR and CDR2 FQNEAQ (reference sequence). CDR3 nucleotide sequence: TGTGCCAGCAGATTTAACGGGGGGAATGAGCAGTTCTTC. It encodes CASRFNGGNEQFF.

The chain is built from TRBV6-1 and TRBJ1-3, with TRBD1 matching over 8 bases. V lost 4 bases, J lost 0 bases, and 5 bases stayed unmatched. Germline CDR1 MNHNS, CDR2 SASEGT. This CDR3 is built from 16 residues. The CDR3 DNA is TGTGCCAGCAGTGTGGGACAGGCGAGCTCTGGAAACACCATATATTTT. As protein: CASSVGQASSGNTIYF.

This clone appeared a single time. The DNA of the CDR3 is TGTGCCAGCAGCTTGGGGACAGCAGGGCCCGGAAACACCATATATTTT. It encodes CASSLGTAGPGNTIYF. The chain combines TRBV7-8 with TRBJ1-3; 7 nucleotides line up with TRBD1. CDR1 SGHVS and CDR2 FQNEAQ come from the germline V gene. V was clipped by 3 bases and J by 4 bases; unmatched bases: 9. This CDR3 has 16 amino acids.

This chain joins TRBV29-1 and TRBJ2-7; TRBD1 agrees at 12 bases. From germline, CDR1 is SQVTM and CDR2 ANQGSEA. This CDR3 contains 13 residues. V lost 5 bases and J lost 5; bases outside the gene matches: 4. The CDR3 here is CSVPGTGGDEQYF. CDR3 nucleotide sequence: TGCAGCGTTCCTGGGACAGGGGGCGACGAGCAGTACTTC.